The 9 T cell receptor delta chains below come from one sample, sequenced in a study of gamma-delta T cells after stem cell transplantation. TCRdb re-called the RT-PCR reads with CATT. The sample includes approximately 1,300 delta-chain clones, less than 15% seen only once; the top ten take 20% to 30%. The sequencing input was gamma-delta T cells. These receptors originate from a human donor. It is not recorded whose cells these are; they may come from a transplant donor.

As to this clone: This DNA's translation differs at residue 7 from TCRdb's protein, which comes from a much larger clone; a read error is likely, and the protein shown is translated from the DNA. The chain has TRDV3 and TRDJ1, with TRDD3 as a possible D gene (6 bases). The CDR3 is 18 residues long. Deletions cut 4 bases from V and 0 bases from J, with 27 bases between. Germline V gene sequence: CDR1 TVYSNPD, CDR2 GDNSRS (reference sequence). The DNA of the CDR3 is TGTGCCTGTGACAACTTACCGGGGGACCCTGCCGACACCGATAAACTCATCTTT. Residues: CACDNLPGDPADTDKLIF.

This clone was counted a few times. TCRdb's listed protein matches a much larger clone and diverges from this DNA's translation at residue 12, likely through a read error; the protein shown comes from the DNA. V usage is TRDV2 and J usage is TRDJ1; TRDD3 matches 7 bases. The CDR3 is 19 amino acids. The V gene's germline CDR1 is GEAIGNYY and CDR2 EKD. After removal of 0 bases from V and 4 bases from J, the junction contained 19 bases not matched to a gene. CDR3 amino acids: CACDTGALGYSTQLDKLIF. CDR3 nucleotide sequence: TGTGCCTGTGACACCGGAGCCCTGGGATACTCTACTCAACTCGATAAACTCATCTTT.

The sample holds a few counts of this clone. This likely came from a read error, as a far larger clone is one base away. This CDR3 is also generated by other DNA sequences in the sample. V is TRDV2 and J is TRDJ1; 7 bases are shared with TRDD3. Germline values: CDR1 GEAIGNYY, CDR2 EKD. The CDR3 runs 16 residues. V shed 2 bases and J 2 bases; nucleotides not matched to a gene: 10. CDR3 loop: CACDILRGIPTDKLIF. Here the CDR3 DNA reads TGTGCCTGTGACATCTTACGAGGGATACCGACCGATAAACTCATCTTT.

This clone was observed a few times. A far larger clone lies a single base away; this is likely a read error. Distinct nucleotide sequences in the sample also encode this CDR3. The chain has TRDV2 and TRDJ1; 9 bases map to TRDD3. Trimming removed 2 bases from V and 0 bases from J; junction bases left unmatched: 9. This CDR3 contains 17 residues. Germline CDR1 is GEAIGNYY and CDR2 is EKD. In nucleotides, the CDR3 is TGTGCCTGTGACAGGCTCGTGGGGGATATGTACACCGATAAACTCATCTTT. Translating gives CACDRLVGDMYTDKLIF.

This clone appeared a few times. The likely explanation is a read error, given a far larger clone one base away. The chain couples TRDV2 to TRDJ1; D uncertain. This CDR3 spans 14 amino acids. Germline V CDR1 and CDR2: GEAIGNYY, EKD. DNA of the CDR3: TGTGCCCGTGACCTCCTCCCGGACACCGATAAACTCATCTTT. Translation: CARDLLPDTDKLIF.

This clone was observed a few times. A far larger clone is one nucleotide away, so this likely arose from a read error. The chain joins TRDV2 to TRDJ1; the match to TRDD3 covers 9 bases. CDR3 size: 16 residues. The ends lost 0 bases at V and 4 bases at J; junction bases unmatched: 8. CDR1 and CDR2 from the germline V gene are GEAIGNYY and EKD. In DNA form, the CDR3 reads TGTGCCTGTGACACCGTTTGGGGGATAGGACTCGATAAACTCATCTTT. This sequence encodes CACDTVWGIGLDKLIF.

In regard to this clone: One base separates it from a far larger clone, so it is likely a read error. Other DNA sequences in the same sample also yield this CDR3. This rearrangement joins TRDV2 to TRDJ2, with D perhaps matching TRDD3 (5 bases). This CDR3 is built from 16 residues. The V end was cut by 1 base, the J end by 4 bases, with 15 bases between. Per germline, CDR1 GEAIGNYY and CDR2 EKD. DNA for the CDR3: TGTGCCTGTGACACTATACTAGGGGACCAGACAGCACAACTCTTCTTT. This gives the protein CACDTILGDQTAQLFF.

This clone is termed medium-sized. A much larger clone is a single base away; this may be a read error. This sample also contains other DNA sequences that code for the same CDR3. In DNA, the CDR3 is TGTGCCTGTGACAACTTACTGGAGGACCCTGCCGACACCGATAAACTCATCTTT. Translating it yields CACDNLLEDPADTDKLIF. The rearrangement joins TRDV2 to TRDJ1, with a weak D call TRDD3 (5 bases). This CDR3 has 18 residues. V was shortened by 2 bases and J by 0 bases, with 21 bases between the two germline ends. Germline V gene data show CDR1 as GEAIGNYY and CDR2 as EKD.

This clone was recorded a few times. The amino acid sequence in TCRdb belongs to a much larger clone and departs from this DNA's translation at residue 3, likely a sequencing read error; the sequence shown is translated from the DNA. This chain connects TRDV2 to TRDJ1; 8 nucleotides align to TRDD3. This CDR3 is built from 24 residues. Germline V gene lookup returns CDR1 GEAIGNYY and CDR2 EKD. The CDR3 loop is CARDTVLRPGTGGTPEGYTDKLIF. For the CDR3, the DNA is TGTGCCCGTGACACCGTTCTACGCCCTGGTACTGGGGGTACCCCTGAAGGGTACACCGATAAACTCATCTTT.